Each of the 32 T cell receptor beta chains below was sequenced from the same sample in a study of early T cells in non-severe SARS-CoV-2 infection. One entry per CDR3 protein, called by TCRdb with MiXCR from the 5' RACE reads. The sample includes about 44,000 distinct CDR3 sequences, 6% to 7% of them seen just once. The sample was whole blood, taken at baseline. Every receptor here comes from an adult who was a healthcare worker with PCR-confirmed SARS-CoV-2 infection or an uninfected control (not recorded which).

The rearrangement uses TRBV6-6 and TRBJ2-1; 7 positions match TRBD2. Looked up from germline, CDR1 is MNHNY and CDR2 is SVGAGI (reference sequence). CDR3 length: 15 amino acids. The V segment lost 4 bases and the J segment 3 bases; nucleotides outside the gene matches: 6. CDR3: CASSSGLESYNEQFF. CDR3 nucleotides: TGTGCCAGCAGTTCCGGACTAGAAAGCTACAATGAGCAGTTCTTC.

The chain is built from TRBV3-1 and TRBJ2-7; D might be TRBD2 (6 bases). The CDR3 sequence is 16 residues long. CDR1 and CDR2 (germline): LGHDT, YNNKEL (reference sequence). Trimming removed 5 bases at V and 3 bases at J, with 20 bases between. The CDR3 reads CASSFNTGEAHYEQYF. The CDR3 DNA reads as TGTGCCAGCAGCTTTAACACGGGGGAAGCTCACTACGAGCAGTACTTC.

The J gene is TRBJ2-2, the V gene TRBV15; maybe TRBD2 (5 bases). The CDR3 length is 12 residues. Germline values: CDR1 LNHNV, CDR2 YYDKDF (reference sequence). V lost 8 bases to trimming and J lost 7 bases, with 11 bases between them. The CDR3 here is CATGGSGGELFF. The CDR3 DNA reads as TGTGCCACCGGCGGGTCGGGCGGGGAGCTGTTTTTT.

This chain links TRBV7-9 with TRBJ2-3; D is unresolved. The ends were cut back, 5 bases at V and 6 bases at J, with 12 bases in the middle. Germline loops: CDR1 SEHNR, CDR2 FQNEAQ (reference sequence). This CDR3 is built from 13 residues. CDR3 region: CASSKEQGDTQYF. The CDR3, as DNA: TGTGCCAGCAGCAAGGAACAAGGGGATACGCAGTATTTT.

This clonotype was picked up many times. The rearrangement joins TRBV3-1 to TRBJ1-2, with D possibly matching TRBD1 (5 bases). The CDR3 totals 13 residues. CDR1 and CDR2 (germline): LGHDT, YNNKEL (reference sequence). The V end lost 6 bases, the J end lost 8 bases, and 16 bases lay between the germline ends. CDR3 region: CASRTGPGAGYTF. DNA for the CDR3: TGTGCCAGCAGAACGGGCCCCGGGGCCGGCTACACCTTC.

This clonotype was found many times. V gene TRBV7-9 combines with J gene TRBJ2-4; no firm D call. CDR1 is SEHNR, CDR2 FQNEAQ, per germline (reference sequence). V was clipped by 4 bases and J by 4 bases, with 17 bases between them. The CDR3 loop spans 16 amino acids. The CDR3, as DNA: TGTGCCAGCAGCTCCTATCGTCCCGAGAGAAAAAACATTCAGTACTTC. Amino acids: CASSSYRPERKNIQYF.

This clonotype was observed a few times. CDR3 bases: TGTGCCAGCAGCTTAGTGGACCGGGACGGTTATTCACCCCTCCACTTT. Translated: CASSLVDRDGYSPLHF. The rearrangement joins TRBV7-8 to TRBJ1-6, with a tentative D call TRBD1 (5 bases). Germline lookup yields CDR1 SGHVS and CDR2 FQNEAQ. Trimming left V 1 base short and J 8 bases short, with 15 bases between. The CDR3 runs 16 residues. Filled out from reference TRBV7-8 and TRBJ1-6, the complete variable domain reads GAGVSQSPRYKVAKRGQDVALRCDPISGHVSLFWYQQALGQGPEFLTYFQNEAQLDKSGLPSDRFFAERPEGSVSTLKIQRTQQEDSAVYLCASSLVDRDGYSPLHFGNGTRLTVT.

This clonotype was detected many times. The chain employs TRBV7-2 and TRBJ2-5; no firm D call. With 2 bases removed from V and 4 bases from J, the gap between germline ends came to 5 bases. Germline V gene sequence: CDR1 SGHTA, CDR2 FQGNSA. CDR3 length: 12 residues. The CDR3 sequence is CASSLLGETQYF. The CDR3 region has the DNA TGTGCCAGCAGCTTATTAGGAGAGACCCAGTACTTC.

This clonotype was observed once. The chain joins TRBV6-1 to TRBJ1-2; the D gene is possibly TRBD1 (6 bases). Germline V gene data show CDR1 as MNHNS and CDR2 as SASEGT. CDR3 length: 15 amino acids. V was cut by 3 bases and J by 5 bases, with 16 bases left in between. Here the CDR3 DNA reads TGTGCCAGCAGTGAGCCAGGGGACTTTGGGTATGGCTACACCTTC. Translating it yields CASSEPGDFGYGYTF.

The CDR3 is CSARDTLTSSYNEQFF. DNA of the CDR3: TGCAGTGCTAGAGATACGTTGACGAGCTCCTACAATGAGCAGTTCTTC. The rearrangement joins TRBV20-1 to TRBJ2-1; no reliable D call. The CDR3 has 16 amino acids. V lost 0 bases and J lost 0, with 12 bases in between. The V gene's germline CDR1 is DFQATT and CDR2 SNEGSKA (reference sequence).

This clonotype was counted at least ten times. The chain is built from TRBV10-3 and TRBJ2-7; 16 bases align to TRBD2. With V trimmed by 4 bases and J by 0 bases, 9 bases remained unmatched. This CDR3 is built from 19 residues. Germline assignment: CDR1 ENHRY and CDR2 SYGVKD. This CDR3 is CAISGTGTSGRASSYEQYF. The CDR3 DNA reads TGTGCCATCAGTGGGACCGGGACTAGCGGGAGGGCCAGCTCCTACGAGCAGTACTTC.

The V gene is TRBV3-1, the J gene TRBJ1-4; 8 bases are a match to TRBD1. CDR1 LGHDT and CDR2 YNNKEL come from the germline V gene (reference sequence). With V trimmed by 3 bases and J by 4 bases, 4 bases remained unmatched. The CDR3 loop spans 15 amino acids. CDR3 in DNA: TGTGCCAGCAGCCAGGGTGGACAGGGTAATGAAAAACTGTTTTTT. Its translation: CASSQGGQGNEKLFF. Full variable domain (remainder filled in from reference TRBV3-1 and TRBJ1-4): DTAVSQTPKYLVTQMGNDKSIKCEQNLGHDTMYWYKQDSKKFLKIMFSYNNKELIINETVPNRFSPKSPDKAHLNLHINSLELGDSAVYFCASSQGGQGNEKLFFGSGTQLSVL.

This clonotype came up many times. The CDR3: CASGTGAATGELFF. The CDR3 DNA reads TGCGCCAGCGGGACAGGGGCGGCTACCGGGGAGCTGTTTTTT. The V gene is TRBV5-1, the J gene TRBJ2-2, with TRBD1 matching 10 bases. The CDR3 sequence is 14 residues long. CDR1 SGHRS and CDR2 YFSETQ come from the germline V gene. J was trimmed by 5 bases and V by 7 bases; bases with no gene match: 5.

This chain joins TRBV28 and TRBJ2-7, with 11 bases identical to TRBD1. V lost 5 bases and J lost 3; bases outside the gene matches: 6. This CDR3 region has 15 residues. CDR1 is MDHEN and CDR2 is SYDVKM in the germline V gene. CDR3 residues: CASSEVGTGGYEQYF. The CDR3 nucleotides read TGTGCCAGCAGTGAAGTCGGGACAGGGGGCTACGAGCAGTACTTC.

There are a few counts of this clonotype. This sequence joins TRBV27 and TRBJ1-3; D not certain. From germline, CDR1 is MNHEY and CDR2 SMNVEV (reference sequence). Trimming stripped 10 bases from V and 0 bases from J, with 13 bases between. The CDR3 runs 14 residues. Here the CDR3 reads CATMGSRSGNTIYF. The CDR3 nucleotides are TGTGCCACAATGGGTAGCCGCTCTGGAAACACCATATATTTT.

This clonotype was detected only a few times. The CDR3 here is CASSLAGGTQYF. The CDR3 DNA is TGTGCCAGCAGCTTAGCGGGAGGGACCCAGTACTTC. The V call is TRBV3-1, the J call TRBJ2-5; 10 bases are a match to TRBD2. Germline V gene lookup returns CDR1 LGHDT and CDR2 YNNKEL (reference sequence). CDR3 length equals 12 residues. Germline trimming cut 5 bases from V and 7 bases from J; bases unmatched to any gene: 1.

The sample holds many counts of this clonotype. The rearrangement links TRBV19 to TRBJ2-5, with a weak D call TRBD1 (5 bases). Germline V gene sequence: CDR1 LNHDA, CDR2 SQIVND (reference sequence). Between the trimmed V and J ends, which lost 7 bases and 4 bases, there was a span of 13 bases. The CDR3 contains 13 residues. The CDR3 sequence: CASMAGRPETQYF. Written as DNA, the CDR3 is TGTGCCAGTATGGCAGGGCGGCCAGAGACCCAGTACTTC.

This clonotype was recorded at least ten times. The chain couples TRBV18 to TRBJ2-7, with no clear D. V lost 3 bases to trimming and J lost 4 bases, with 10 bases between them. Germline V gene lookup returns CDR1 KGHSH and CDR2 LQKENI. CDR3 length equals 13 residues. CDR3 bases: TGTGCCAGCTCACCGGATACTTTTTACGAGCAGTACTTC. This gives the protein CASSPDTFYEQYF. Filled out from reference TRBV18 and TRBJ2-7, the complete variable domain reads NAGVMQNPRHLVRRRGQEARLRCSPMKGHSHVYWYRQLPEEGLKFMVYLQKENIIDESGMPKERFSAEFPKEGPSILRIQQVVRGDSAAYFCASSPDTFYEQYFGPGTRLTVT.

This clonotype occurred once. This chain links TRBV27 with TRBJ2-5; tentatively, D is TRBD1 or TRBD2 (6 bases each). Trimming cost V 5 bases and J 3 bases, with 22 bases left between them. Germline assignment: CDR1 MNHEY and CDR2 SMNVEV (reference sequence). The CDR3 runs 17 residues. CDR3 DNA sequence: TGTGCCAGCAGTATTCGGGGGCTTCTTTCCCCCGAAGAGACCCAGTACTTC. Protein sequence: CASSIRGLLSPEETQYF.

This clonotype was observed at least ten times. V gene TRBV20-1 combines with J gene TRBJ2-3; no clear D gene. CDR1 is DFQATT, CDR2 SNEGSKA, per germline (reference sequence). The germline V and J ends were trimmed by 5 bases and 9 bases, with 18 bases remaining between them. The CDR3 runs 13 residues. As DNA, the CDR3 is TGCAGTGCTCCCCGCCCCCCCGGTGGCACGCAGTATTTT. Translation gives CSAPRPPGGTQYF.

The V and J genes are TRBV4-1 and TRBJ2-7, with unresolved D. V dropped 0 bases and J dropped 0 bases, with 12 bases sitting between them. Germline CDR1 reads MGHRA; CDR2 reads YSYEKL. The CDR3 extends over 16 amino acids. The DNA for the CDR3 is TGCGCCAGCAGCCAAGATGATGACGTGAGCTCCTACGAGCAGTACTTC. Translated, it gives CASSQDDDVSSYEQYF.

At least ten counts were recorded for this clonotype. The J gene is TRBJ2-2, the V gene TRBV6-2 or TRBV6-3; D is possibly TRBD1 or TRBD2 (6 bases each). The germline V and J ends were trimmed by 6 bases and 5 bases, with 16 bases remaining between them. Per the germline V gene, CDR1 is MNHEY and CDR2 is SVGEGT. The CDR3 runs 15 residues. The CDR3 DNA sequence: TGTGCCAGCAGCCGTCGCGGAGGGGGGACCGGGGAGCTGTTTTTT. The encoded protein is CASSRRGGGTGELFF.

This clonotype was observed a few times. The chain uses TRBV20-1 and TRBJ2-7; 8 positions match TRBD2. The CDR3 runs to 16 residues. CDR1 and CDR2 from the germline V gene are DFQATT and SNEGSKA (reference sequence). Trimming at V came to 6 bases and at J to 7 bases, leaving 20 bases not matched to a gene. The CDR3 coding sequence is TGCAGTGCCCCACCGGGAGGGCCGACCAAGGCGGGAGAGCAGTACTTC. This sequence encodes CSAPPGGPTKAGEQYF.

There are a few counts of this clonotype. J is TRBJ2-1 and V is TRBV4-3; maybe TRBD1 (6 bases). The germline V and J ends were trimmed by 0 bases and 8 bases, with 14 bases remaining between them. This CDR3 has 15 amino acids. Germline CDR1 is LGHNA and CDR2 is YSLEER. In nucleotides, the CDR3 is TGCGCCAGCAGCCAAGACGGCAGGGGCTTAGATGAGCAGTTCTTC. Amino acids: CASSQDGRGLDEQFF.

This clonotype was counted between two and nine times. V is TRBV20-1 and J is TRBJ1-5; no clear D. Germline CDR1 DFQATT, CDR2 SNEGSKA (reference sequence). Deletions cut 2 bases from V and 5 bases from J, with 13 bases between. The CDR3 contains 14 residues. The CDR3 loop is CSARQLPHHQPQHF. The CDR3 region has the DNA TGCAGTGCTAGACAACTGCCCCACCATCAGCCCCAGCATTTT.

This clonotype was seen many times. V gene TRBV5-1 combines with J gene TRBJ2-7; D is ambiguous. Per germline, CDR1 SGHRS and CDR2 YFSETQ. With 4 bases removed from V and 5 bases from J, the gap between germline ends came to 16 bases. This CDR3 has 14 amino acids. The CDR3 sequence is CASSRGDTLNEQYF. The CDR3 coding sequence is TGCGCCAGCAGCCGCGGCGATACCCTTAACGAGCAGTACTTC.

This clonotype has only a few counts. Because the CDR3 is missing its conserved closing phenylalanine or tryptophan, this is likely a read error. The chain recombines TRBV20-1 with TRBJ2-1; 10 bases line up with TRBD2. The CDR3 has 17 amino acids. CDR1 is DFQATT, CDR2 SNEGSKA, per germline (reference sequence). The ends lost 5 bases at V and 4 bases at J; junction bases unmatched: 14. CDR3 DNA: TGCAGTGCTCGGGTCCCGGGACTAGCGCGACGGTACAATGAGCAGTTCTCC. This codes for CSARVPGLARRYNEQFS.

This clonotype showed up many times. The chain carries TRBV25-1 and TRBJ2-2; D call uncertain. Germline CDR1 reads MGHDK; CDR2 reads SYGVNS. V shed 4 bases and J shed 3 bases, with 6 bases lying between them. CDR3 length equals 13 residues. This CDR3 is CASSARDTGELFF. The CDR3 region has the DNA TGTGCCAGCAGTGCCCGAGACACCGGGGAGCTGTTTTTT.

As DNA, the CDR3 is TGTGCCAGCAGTGAAACCCCGTTAGAAACCTACGAGCAGTACTTC. This encodes CASSETPLETYEQYF. The chain joins TRBV6-1 to TRBJ2-7; D remains unclear. Trimming left V 2 bases short and J 2 bases short, with 13 bases between. This CDR3 region has 15 residues. The germline CDR1 and CDR2 sequences are MNHNS and SASEGT.

This clonotype was detected ten times or more. The rearrangement joins TRBV11-2 to TRBJ2-6, with D uncertain. CDR3 length: 12 residues. Germline V CDR1 and CDR2: SGHAT, FQNNGV. Deletions cut 7 bases from V and 2 bases from J, with 3 bases between. DNA for the CDR3: TGTGCCAGCACTCCTGGGGCCAACGTCCTGACTTTC. Protein sequence: CASTPGANVLTF.

This clonotype was observed at least ten times. V gene TRBV4-1 combines with J gene TRBJ2-7; D is uncertain. V shed 0 bases and J shed 1 base, with 10 bases lying between them. This CDR3 has 15 residues. Germline values: CDR1 MGHRA, CDR2 YSYEKL. The CDR3 sequence: CASSQDTSASYEQYF. CDR3 bases: TGCGCCAGCAGCCAAGACACTTCCGCGTCCTACGAGCAGTACTTC.

Only a few counts were recorded for this clonotype. J is TRBJ2-3 and V is TRBV5-4; the match to TRBD2 covers 9 bases. V lost 0 bases, J lost 2 bases, and 1 base stayed unmatched. Germline assignment: CDR1 SGHNT and CDR2 YYREEE (reference sequence). The CDR3 runs 15 residues. This chain's CDR3 is CASSLGLADTDTQYF. CDR3 in DNA: TGTGCCAGCAGCTTGGGACTAGCGGACACAGATACGCAGTATTTT.